The 28 T cell receptor beta chains below were found in one sample sequenced in a study of shared clonotypes between healthy human individuals (dated by TCRdb to 2020 to 2022). Receptor amplification or capture employed the immunoSEQ multiplex PCR assay. Drawn from immuneACCESS, this table holds only the in-frame rearrangements with V and J called that TCRdb kept. Clones are partly lost; checked studies trace under half to an unresolved V gene and leave the rest unexplained. Counted in this sample were approximately 1.9 million clones; around 93% of them appeared once. The ten largest clones add up to around 1.7% of the sample. For the CD8 naive samples, CD45RO-negative cells were positively selected for CCR7, yielding a CD45RA+CCR7+ population from which TemRA cells were excluded. The sequencing input was naive CD8+ T cells from PBMCs. What this sample's cell subset or site label stands for: CD45RA+CCR7+. The receptors stem from a man younger than 35 in good health. Some clones in this sample may be carry-over from other donors' samples.

The chain joins TRBV19 to TRBJ2-7, with 9 bases identical to TRBD1. Germline lookup yields CDR1 LNHDA and CDR2 SQIVND (reference sequence). V lost 4 bases, J lost 3 bases, and 4 bases stayed unmatched. The CDR3 spans 14 residues. DNA for the CDR3: TGTGCCAGTAGTAGGGGACAGGGATTCTACGAGCAGTACTTC. It encodes CASSRGQGFYEQYF.

The V gene is TRBV19, the J gene TRBJ2-1; tentative D call: TRBD1 (5 bases). The CDR3 has 13 amino acids. Germline V gene lookup returns CDR1 LNHDA and CDR2 SQIVND (reference sequence). Trimming left V 5 bases short and J 4 bases short, with 9 bases between. The DNA for the CDR3 is TGTGCCAGTAGTCCGACAGATTACAATGAGCAGTTCTTC. Amino acids: CASSPTDYNEQFF.

The chain has TRBV6-5 and TRBJ1-4; perhaps TRBD1 as D (5 bases). Germline V gene lookup returns CDR1 MNHEY and CDR2 SVGAGI. With 5 bases removed from V and 3 bases from J, the gap between germline ends came to 10 bases. The CDR3 runs to 14 residues. CDR3 loop: CASSRGPSNEKLFF. The CDR3 DNA is TGTGCCAGCAGTAGGGGACCCTCTAATGAAAAACTGTTTTTT.

The chain combines TRBV15 with TRBJ2-7; TRBD1 matches 9 bases. The V segment lost 7 bases and the J segment 6 bases; nucleotides outside the gene matches: 10. The CDR3 length is 14 residues. CDR1 is LNHNV and CDR2 is YYDKDF in the germline V gene (reference sequence). The CDR3 loop reads CATKDRGSLTEQYF. The CDR3 DNA reads TGTGCCACCAAGGACAGGGGTTCCCTTACCGAGCAGTACTTC.

The chain couples TRBV7-8 to TRBJ2-1, with a possible D match to TRBD1 (6 bases). Germline CDR1 and CDR2: SGHVS and FQNEAQ. CDR3 size: 14 residues. The V gene lost 2 bases and the J gene lost 7 bases, with 12 bases spanning the gap. DNA of the CDR3: TGTGCCAGCAGCTTACGAGGGGGTTGGAATGAGCAGTTCTTC. Its protein product is CASSLRGGWNEQFF.

Concerning this clone: The sample holds other DNA sequences that translate to the same CDR3. This chain links TRBV9 with TRBJ2-1; D call uncertain. The length of the CDR3 is 12 residues. Germline CDR1 is SGDLS and CDR2 is YYNGEE. With 3 bases removed from V and 6 bases from J, the gap between germline ends came to 7 bases. This CDR3 is CASSARSNEQFF. The CDR3 DNA reads TGTGCCAGCAGCGCCAGGTCCAATGAGCAGTTCTTC.

The rearrangement joins TRBV7-9 to TRBJ2-7, with a weak D call TRBD1 (6 bases). CDR3 length: 15 residues. V lost 1 base and J 6 bases, leaving 16 bases between the germline ends. Germline V gene sequence: CDR1 SEHNR, CDR2 FQNEAQ (reference sequence). The chain's CDR3 is CASSLGSQGEREQYF. The CDR3 nucleotides are TGTGCCAGCAGCTTAGGATCACAGGGAGAGCGCGAGCAGTACTTC.

V and J are TRBV28 and TRBJ2-7, with D unresolved. Germline V gene sequence: CDR1 MDHEN, CDR2 SYDVKM. This CDR3 is built from 12 residues. V was trimmed by 5 bases and J by 7 bases, leaving 12 bases between them. The chain's CDR3 is CASSPHIREQYF. CDR3 DNA sequence: TGTGCCAGCAGTCCGCATATTCGTGAGCAGTACTTC.

The chain uses TRBV28 and TRBJ2-3; the D is unclear. The CDR3 length is 13 residues. Germline CDR1 reads MDHEN; CDR2 reads SYDVKM. V dropped 9 bases and J dropped 0 bases, with 10 bases sitting between them. CDR3: CASQTASTDTQYF. As DNA, the CDR3 is TGTGCCAGTCAGACTGCGAGCACAGATACGCAGTATTTT.

The gene calls are TRBV5-6 and TRBJ2-4; no clear D gene. V was shortened by 2 bases and J by 6 bases, with 21 bases between the two germline ends. CDR1 and CDR2 from the germline V gene are SGHDT and YYEEEE. The CDR3 is 17 amino acids. CDR3: CASSLRASRLLGNIQYF. CDR3 in DNA: TGTGCCAGCAGCTTACGGGCCTCCCGGCTGTTGGGAAACATTCAGTACTTC. Supplemented by reference TRBV5-6 and TRBJ2-4, the full variable domain reads DAGVTQSPTHLIKTRGQQVTLRCSPKSGHDTVSWYQQALGQGPQFIFQYYEEEERQRGNFPDRFSGHQFPNYSSELNVNALLLGDSALYLCASSLRASRLLGNIQYFGAGTRLSVL.

The sample holds one count of this clone. The chain has TRBV5-1 and TRBJ2-5; D not certain. The germline CDR1 and CDR2 sequences are SGHRS and YFSETQ. CDR3 length equals 12 residues. The V gene lost 2 bases and the J gene lost 1 base, with 3 bases spanning the gap. The CDR3 DNA reads as TGCGCCAGCAGCTTTCGCCAAGAGACCCAGTACTTC. It codes for CASSFRQETQYF.

The V and J genes are TRBV14 and TRBJ2-7; 16 positions agree with TRBD2. The germline V gene encodes CDR1 SGHDN and CDR2 FVKESK. After removal of 0 bases from V and 4 bases from J, the junction contained 3 bases not matched to a gene. There are 17 residues in the CDR3. The chain's CDR3 is CASSQERGLAGGYEQYF. The CDR3 coding sequence is TGTGCCAGCAGCCAAGAGAGGGGACTAGCGGGAGGGTACGAGCAGTACTTC.

The chain carries TRBV15 and TRBJ2-5, with 11 bases identical to TRBD2. Germline CDR1 LNHNV, CDR2 YYDKDF (reference sequence). This CDR3 has 15 residues. Losses at the gene ends were 3 bases for V and 5 bases for J; bases not matched to a gene: 5. CDR3 DNA: TGTGCCACCAGCAGCATAGCGGGAGGGCCCGAGACCCAGTACTTC. Amino acids: CATSSIAGGPETQYF. The whole variable domain, remainder taken from reference TRBV15 and TRBJ2-5, is DAMVIQNPRYQVTQFGKPVTLSCSQTLNHNVMYWYQQKSSQAPKLLFHYYDKDFNNEADTPDNFQSRRPNTSFCFLDIRSPGLGDTAMYLCATSSIAGGPETQYFGPGTRLLVL.

This clone showed up just once. J is TRBJ2-3 and V is TRBV6-1, with no clear D. There are 12 residues in the CDR3. Germline V gene data show CDR1 as MNHNS and CDR2 as SASEGT. V lost 7 bases and J lost 4, with 9 bases in between. In nucleotides, the CDR3 is TGTGCCAGCACTAGGTTCCCAGATACGCAGTATTTT. This sequence encodes CASTRFPDTQYF.

This clone was recorded only once. The chain joins TRBV28 to TRBJ2-3, with D uncertain. Germline V lookup: CDR1 MDHEN, CDR2 SYDVKM. The CDR3 consists of 15 residues. V lost 3 bases to trimming and J lost 1 base, with 11 bases between them. CDR3 bases: TGTGCCAGCAGTTTGTCAGCAGCCCGCACAGATACGCAGTATTTT. Amino acid sequence: CASSLSAARTDTQYF.

The chain employs TRBV7-9 and TRBJ2-1; D assignment may be TRBD1 or TRBD2 (5 bases each). The CDR3 length is 14 residues. Germline values: CDR1 SEHNR, CDR2 FQNEAQ (reference sequence). V was trimmed by 5 bases and J by 9 bases, leaving 17 bases between them. The CDR3 is CASSPGPSESEQFF. CDR3 DNA sequence: TGTGCCAGCAGCCCGGGACCGAGTGAGAGTGAGCAGTTCTTC.

The J gene is TRBJ2-1, the V gene TRBV28; D remains unclear. The CDR3 has 13 amino acids. Germline values: CDR1 MDHEN, CDR2 SYDVKM. V lost 3 bases to trimming and J lost 9 bases, with 12 bases between them. The CDR3 loop reads CASSLARWSEQFF. DNA for the CDR3: TGTGCCAGCAGTTTGGCACGGTGGAGTGAGCAGTTCTTC.

A word on this clone: Other DNA sequences in the same sample also yield this CDR3. V and J are TRBV30 and TRBJ1-2; 12 bases align to TRBD1. The CDR3 extends over 13 amino acids. With 3 bases clipped from V and 5 bases from J, the junction kept 1 base outside the gene matches. CDR1 and CDR2 from the germline V gene are GTSNPN and SVGIG (reference sequence). CDR3 protein: CAWRGQGAYGYTF. The CDR3 DNA follows: TGTGCCTGGAGGGGACAGGGGGCGTATGGCTACACCTTC.

This chain links TRBV6-1 with TRBJ1-6; TRBD1 might be the D (6 bases). Per germline, CDR1 MNHNS and CDR2 SASEGT. The CDR3 extends over 13 amino acids. V lost 10 bases and J lost 4, with 11 bases in between. The CDR3 reads CATGQIYNSPLHF. The CDR3 region has the DNA TGTGCCACCGGACAGATTTATAATTCACCCCTCCACTTT.

The chain is built from TRBV4-1 and TRBJ2-6; D possibly uses TRBD1 or TRBD2 (5 bases each). The germline CDR1 and CDR2 sequences are MGHRA and YSYEKL. Deletions cut 1 base from V and 2 bases from J, with 12 bases between. The CDR3 is made up of 17 amino acids. The CDR3 nucleotides are TGCGCCAGCAGCCAAGCAGAGGGGCAGGCTGGGGCCAACGTCCTGACTTTC. It codes for CASSQAEGQAGANVLTF.

Comment on this clone: This sample includes further DNA sequences coding for the same CDR3. V is TRBV30 and J is TRBJ1-3; D ambiguous. This CDR3 is 12 amino acids long. Germline lookup yields CDR1 GTSNPN and CDR2 SVGIG (reference sequence). The V end lost 3 bases, the J end lost 2 bases, and 5 bases lay between the germline ends. CDR3 amino acids: CAWRGPGNTIYF. The CDR3 DNA follows: TGTGCCTGGAGGGGCCCTGGAAACACCATATATTTT.

The chain carries TRBV28 and TRBJ1-5, with D possibly TRBD1 on 5 matching bases. The CDR3 consists of 19 residues. Trimming took off 6 bases at V and 7 bases at J, with 31 bases between the two ends. CDR1 and CDR2 from the germline V gene are MDHEN and SYDVKM. The CDR3 sequence: CASRRENFLLTEGHQPQHF. CDR3 bases: TGTGCCAGCAGAAGGGAGAATTTTTTACTGACAGAGGGCCACCAGCCCCAGCATTTT. Combining the CDR3 with reference TRBV28 and TRBJ1-5 gives the whole variable domain DVKVTQSSRYLVKRTGEKVFLECVQDMDHENMFWYRQDPGLGLRLIYFSYDVKMKEKGDIPEGYSVSREKKERFSLILESASTNQTSMYLCASRRENFLLTEGHQPQHFGDGTRLSIL.

This clone showed up just once. The CDR3 protein is CASSQDLGLYIVNYGYTF. The CDR3 DNA follows: TGCGCCAGCAGCCAAGATCTCGGCCTTTACATAGTAAATTATGGCTACACCTTC. The chain uses TRBV4-1 and TRBJ1-2; D unclear. The CDR3 is made up of 18 amino acids. CDR1 is MGHRA, CDR2 YSYEKL, per germline. V lost 0 bases to trimming and J lost 5 bases, with 22 bases between them.

This chain joins TRBV28 and TRBJ2-2, with D maybe TRBD1 (5 bases). Trimming stripped 5 bases from V and 1 base from J, with 8 bases between. The CDR3 consists of 14 residues. Germline V gives CDR1 MDHEN, CDR2 SYDVKM. CDR3 bases: TGTGCCAGCAGTGAAACAGGGAACACCGGGGAGCTGTTTTTT. It translates to CASSETGNTGELFF.

V usage is TRBV9 and J usage is TRBJ2-3; D is perhaps TRBD1 (6 bases). V was shortened by 3 bases and J by 1 base, with 21 bases between the two germline ends. The CDR3 has 18 amino acids. Per the germline V gene, CDR1 is SGDLS and CDR2 is YYNGEE. The CDR3: CASSARDKQPAGTDTQYF. As DNA, the CDR3 is TGTGCCAGCAGCGCCCGGGACAAACAACCCGCTGGCACAGATACGCAGTATTTT.

The chain joins TRBV5-8 to TRBJ1-5, with TRBD1 as a possible D gene (5 bases). This CDR3 region has 14 residues. Germline CDR1 is SGHTS and CDR2 is YDEGEE. The V gene lost 1 base and the J gene lost 7 bases, with 12 bases spanning the gap. The DNA for the CDR3 is TGTGCCAGCAGCTTGCGGGACGGCCAACAGCCCCAGCATTTT. This translates into CASSLRDGQQPQHF.

This clone has a single count. This chain uses TRBV7-9 with TRBJ2-7, with 8 bases lining up with TRBD1. Germline V gene data show CDR1 as SEHNR and CDR2 as FQNEAQ (reference sequence). The CDR3 has 14 amino acids. Losses at the gene ends were 6 bases for V and 4 bases for J; bases not matched to a gene: 8. CDR3 protein: CASRDGQGGYEQYF. CDR3 bases: TGTGCCAGCAGGGATGGACAGGGAGGTTACGAGCAGTACTTC.

The chain joins TRBV15 to TRBJ2-7, with 13 bases aligning to TRBD2. CDR1 is LNHNV, CDR2 YYDKDF, per germline (reference sequence). The junction had 4 bases not matched to a gene; V was cut back by 4 bases and J by 4 bases. This CDR3 spans 15 amino acids. CDR3 nucleotides: TGTGCCACCAGCATAGGACTAGCGGGAGCTTACGAGCAGTACTTC. As protein: CATSIGLAGAYEQYF.